The 32 T cell receptor beta chains listed next were all sequenced from one sample in a study of post-analysis software for immune sequencing data. Study results and caveats: TRBV segments more frequent in patients than in controls numbered a few and included TRBV5-6, TRBV5-1 and TRBV20-1.

Their antigen targets remain unknown. Carried by the TCR beta cDNA libraries were unique molecular identifiers. TCRdb recomputed calls from the PCR reads with MiXCR, one row per CDR3 protein. The data show hundreds of thousands of distinct CDR3 sequences, with 53% seen just once and approximately 4.5% held by the top ten. Sequenced material: blood. The receptors shown here come from a girl aged 5-17 years with multiple sclerosis.

The chain carries TRBV27 and TRBJ2-5; D ambiguous. The germline CDR1 and CDR2 sequences are MNHEY and SMNVEV (reference sequence). The CDR3 consists of 15 residues. The V gene lost 11 bases and the J gene lost 5 bases, with 24 bases spanning the gap. In DNA, the CDR3 is TGTGCCTCTCGGGCGGATCGAGTCTCCCGTGAGACCCAGTACTTC. It specifies CASRADRVSRETQYF.

This clonotype was counted a few times. The gene calls are TRBV20-1 and TRBJ1-2; a weak D match, TRBD1 (5 bases). The CDR3 runs to 13 residues. CDR1 DFQATT and CDR2 SNEGSKA come from the germline V gene (reference sequence). V was cut by 2 bases and J by 1 base, with 8 bases left in between. CDR3 residues: CSARQTVNYGYTF. DNA of the CDR3: TGCAGTGCTAGACAGACAGTTAACTATGGCTACACCTTC.

This chain uses TRBV13 with TRBJ2-1, with 11 bases aligning to TRBD2. Germline V CDR1 and CDR2: PRHDT, FYEKMQ (reference sequence). The CDR3 totals 15 residues. V lost 4 bases to trimming and J lost 9 bases; unmatched junction nucleotides: 8. The CDR3 is CASSSTSGKSLEQFF. The CDR3 bases are TGTGCCAGCAGCTCGACTAGCGGGAAGTCCCTTGAGCAGTTCTTC.

This chain connects TRBV12-3 or TRBV12-4 to TRBJ2-7; either TRBD1 or TRBD2 may supply D (5 bases each). The CDR3 sequence is 15 residues long. Between the trimmed V and J ends, which lost 5 bases and 3 bases, there was a span of 17 bases. DNA of the CDR3: TGTGCCAGCAGTCCTAGGGCCGGGACCCTCTACGAGCAGTACTTC. Translated: CASSPRAGTLYEQYF.

V usage is TRBV6-5 and J usage is TRBJ2-1; D remains unclear. This CDR3 spans 12 amino acids. Deletions cut 6 bases from V and 8 bases from J, with 11 bases between. From germline, CDR1 is MNHEY and CDR2 SVGAGI. CDR3 sequence reads: CASRGLSDEQFF. DNA for the CDR3: TGTGCCAGCAGAGGGCTTTCCGATGAGCAGTTCTTC.

The chain joins TRBV29-1 to TRBJ2-7; 10 bases are shared with TRBD2. Looked up from germline, CDR1 is SQVTM and CDR2 is ANQGSEA. The J segment lost 4 bases and the V segment lost 7 bases, leaving 13 bases of the junction unmatched. The CDR3 totals 15 residues. The CDR3 DNA reads as TGCAGCGCCCAAGATACTAGCGGGAATTTATACGAGCAGTACTTC. Translation: CSAQDTSGNLYEQYF.

A few counts support this clonotype. The V and J genes are TRBV7-2 and TRBJ2-7; no reliable D call. The V end was cut by 5 bases, the J end by 5 bases, with 16 bases between. The CDR3 runs to 14 residues. The germline V gene has CDR1 SGHTA and CDR2 FQGNSA. CDR3 amino acids: CASSELWLRDEQYF. In nucleotides, the CDR3 is TGTGCCAGCAGCGAATTATGGCTCCGGGACGAGCAGTACTTC.

This chain uses TRBV6-5 with TRBJ1-5; D call uncertain. Germline assignment: CDR1 MNHEY and CDR2 SVGAGI. V lost 6 bases and J 1 base, leaving 10 bases between the germline ends. The CDR3 contains 14 residues. CDR3 loop: CASRDGSSNQPQHF. The CDR3, as DNA: TGTGCCAGCAGGGACGGGTCCAGCAATCAGCCCCAGCATTTT.

Only one count was recorded for this clonotype. The rearrangement joins TRBV5-1 to TRBJ1-2; 9 bases fit TRBD1. The V and J ends lost 4 bases and 1 base, in that order; junction bases with no gene match: 5. Germline V lookup: CDR1 SGHRS, CDR2 YFSETQ. The CDR3 sequence is 15 residues long. CDR3 DNA: TGCGCCAGCAGCCTTCCGGGACAGGGTAACTATGGCTACACCTTC. Its protein product is CASSLPGQGNYGYTF.

The chain couples TRBV12-3 or TRBV12-4 to TRBJ2-5, with D possibly TRBD1 on 7 matching bases. The DNA matches TRBJ2-7 better at its end, which makes the J call doubtful. This CDR3 spans 14 amino acids. This CDR3 reads CASSPRGAYSEQYF. For the CDR3, the DNA is TGTGCCAGCAGCCCCAGGGGGGCGTATAGCGAGCAGTACTTC.

This clonotype was seen just once. The rearrangement uses TRBV29-1 and TRBJ2-3; tentatively, D is TRBD2 (5 bases). V was shortened by 4 bases and J by 0 bases, with 17 bases between the two germline ends. This CDR3 is 16 amino acids long. CDR1 and CDR2 from the germline V gene are SQVTM and ANQGSEA. CDR3 loop: CSVVLGSEASTDTQYF. The CDR3 nucleotides read TGCAGCGTTGTTCTTGGTAGCGAAGCTAGCACAGATACGCAGTATTTT.

The V gene is TRBV9, the J gene TRBJ2-1, with TRBD2 identical over 9 bases. Trimming took 5 bases from V and 9 from J; bases not matched to a gene: 21. The germline V gene encodes CDR1 SGDLS and CDR2 YYNGEE. The CDR3 has 18 amino acids. CDR3: CASSYLPGGAGGPSEQFF. DNA of the CDR3: TGTGCCAGCAGTTACCTTCCTGGGGGCGCGGGAGGGCCCTCTGAGCAGTTCTTC.

The chain uses TRBV5-1 and TRBJ2-6, with D possibly matching TRBD1 (5 bases). CDR3 length: 14 amino acids. Trimming pared 6 bases from V and 4 bases from J, leaving 11 bases between. CDR1 is SGHRS and CDR2 is YFSETQ in the germline V gene. The CDR3 is CASTPDNGANVLTF. CDR3 DNA: TGCGCCAGCACCCCGGACAACGGGGCCAACGTCCTGACTTTC.

The V call is TRBV11-2, the J call TRBJ1-2, with 8 bases lining up with TRBD1. CDR1 is SGHAT, CDR2 FQNNGV, per germline. CDR3 length: 17 residues. V dropped 5 bases and J dropped 4; count of bases not matched to a gene: 15. The CDR3 loop reads CASSPDREAGYLYGYTF. The CDR3 bases are TGTGCCAGCAGCCCGGACAGGGAAGCCGGATATCTCTATGGCTACACCTTC.

This clonotype was recorded a few times. The chain joins TRBV20-1 to TRBJ2-1; no reliable D call. Trimming cost V 3 bases and J 2 bases, with 11 bases left between them. CDR1 is DFQATT and CDR2 is SNEGSKA in the germline V gene (reference sequence). The CDR3 covers 14 residues. This CDR3 is CSARAQETYNEQFF. CDR3 sequence (DNA): TGCAGTGCTAGGGCTCAGGAGACCTACAATGAGCAGTTCTTC.

The chain combines TRBV5-1 with TRBJ1-1; D not certain. The CDR3 is 14 residues long. The germline gives CDR1 SGHRS, CDR2 YFSETQ. V was trimmed by 2 bases and J by 1 base, leaving 9 bases between them. CDR3 sequence: CASSFREPNTEAFF. In nucleotides, the CDR3 is TGCGCCAGCAGCTTTCGGGAGCCGAACACTGAAGCTTTCTTT. The variable domain in full, with the rest retrieved from reference TRBV5-1 and TRBJ1-1, is KAGVTQTPRYLIKTRGQQVTLSCSPISGHRSVSWYQQTPGQGLQFLFEYFSETQRNKGNFPGRFSGRQFSNSRSEMNVSTLELGDSALYLCASSFREPNTEAFFGQGTRLTVV.

This clonotype was counted between two and nine times. The gene calls are TRBV25-1 and TRBJ1-1; no clear D. The CDR3 consists of 15 residues. Germline assignment: CDR1 MGHDK and CDR2 SYGVNS. Trimming removed 5 bases at V and 4 bases at J, with 17 bases between. The CDR3 bases are TGTGCCAGCAGTAGACTTATGACATTCGGCACTGAAGCTTTCTTT. Protein: CASSRLMTFGTEAFF.

Comments on this clonotype: One end of the junction is discordant with germline, which a read error may explain. CDR3 sequence (DNA): TGTGCCAGCAGCTTAGAAGGGGTACAGCCCCAGCATTTT. It codes for CASSLEGVQPQHF. The chain has TRBV5-1 and TRBJ1-5, with a weak D call TRBD1 (5 bases). Germline V gives CDR1 SGHRS, CDR2 YFSETQ. The CDR3 has 13 amino acids.

The rearrangement uses TRBV29-1 and TRBJ1-1; the D is unclear. CDR3 length: 11 residues. Per the germline V gene, CDR1 is SQVTM and CDR2 is ANQGSEA. Trimming removed 7 bases at V and 5 bases at J, with 11 bases between. The CDR3 is CSATDQTEAFF. CDR3 coding DNA: TGCAGCGCCACGGATCAGACTGAAGCTTTCTTT.

This clonotype has just a few counts. V is TRBV6-5 and J is TRBJ2-7; D is unclear. This CDR3 has 15 amino acids. V lost 0 bases and J lost 3, with 12 bases in between. CDR1 is MNHEY and CDR2 is SVGAGI in the germline V gene. CDR3 in amino acids: CASSYSGPADYEQYF. CDR3 in DNA: TGTGCCAGCAGTTACTCCGGGCCGGCGGACTACGAGCAGTACTTC.

This clonotype was seen only a few times. The chain combines TRBV7-9 with TRBJ2-5, with a possible D match to TRBD2 (7 bases). Looked up from germline, CDR1 is SEHNR and CDR2 is FQNEAQ (reference sequence). The CDR3 runs 14 residues. Trimming took 5 bases from V and 1 from J, leaving 11 bases between them. In DNA, the CDR3 is TGTGCCAGCAGCAAGGGAGGGGGCCAAGAGACCCAGTACTTC. Translated: CASSKGGGQETQYF. The whole variable domain, remainder taken from reference TRBV7-9 and TRBJ2-5, is DTGVSQNPRHKITKRGQNVTFRCDPISEHNRLYWYRQTLGQGPEFLTYFQNEAQLEKSRLLSDRFSAERPKGSFSTLEIQRTEQGDSAMYLCASSKGGGQETQYFGPGTRLLVL.

V and J are TRBV10-3 and TRBJ2-5, with 8 bases identical to TRBD1. Germline V gene data show CDR1 as ENHRY and CDR2 as SYGVKD. The CDR3 sequence is 14 residues long. Trimming at V came to 5 bases and at J to 3 bases, leaving 5 bases not matched to a gene. The CDR3 reads CAISSGQAKETQYF. DNA for the CDR3: TGTGCCATCAGTTCGGGACAGGCGAAAGAGACCCAGTACTTC.

Only a few counts were recorded for this clonotype. The chain uses TRBV7-9 and TRBJ1-2; D is unresolved. This CDR3 comprises 14 residues. Germline CDR1 is SEHNR and CDR2 is FQNEAQ (reference sequence). Deletions cut 3 bases from V and 0 bases from J, with 8 bases between. CDR3: CASSLLISNYGYTF. CDR3 nucleotide sequence: TGTGCCAGCAGCTTGTTGATCTCTAACTATGGCTACACCTTC.

The count of this clonotype is one. V gene TRBV5-1 combines with J gene TRBJ2-5; tentatively, D is TRBD2 (5 bases). V gave up 0 bases and J gave up 5 bases, with 14 bases separating them. Germline V lookup: CDR1 SGHRS, CDR2 YFSETQ. The CDR3 contains 15 residues. CDR3 bases: TGCGCCAGCAGCTTGGGTACACGGGATGGCGAGACCCAGTACTTC. It translates to CASSLGTRDGETQYF.

This clonotype was picked up a small number of times. The chain has TRBV4-2 and TRBJ2-5; 9 bases match TRBD2. The CDR3 sequence is 16 residues long. The V gene's germline CDR1 is LGHNA and CDR2 YNFKEQ. V dropped 3 bases and J dropped 5; count of bases not matched to a gene: 10. The CDR3 DNA reads as TGTGCCAGCAGCCATCTTAGCGGGAGCTTGGGGGAGACCCAGTACTTC. This translates into CASSHLSGSLGETQYF.

In its sample, this clonotype was seen a few times. The chain links TRBV7-3 to TRBJ1-5, with 7 bases matching TRBD1. After removal of 5 bases from V and 7 bases from J, the junction contained 5 bases not matched to a gene. The germline gives CDR1 SGHTA, CDR2 FQGTGA. The CDR3 length is 13 residues. The CDR3 region has the DNA TGTGCCAGCAGCCCTGACAGGGAACAGCCCCAGCATTTT. Its translation is CASSPDREQPQHF.

This clonotype turned up a few times. This rearrangement joins TRBV10-3 to TRBJ1-2, with D perhaps TRBD1 (5 bases). V was clipped by 7 bases and J by 5 bases, with 14 bases between them. The CDR3 runs 13 residues. The V gene's germline CDR1 is ENHRY and CDR2 SYGVKD. The chain's CDR3 is CAITIGAQYGYTF. The CDR3 DNA sequence: TGTGCCATCACCATCGGGGCGCAGTATGGCTACACCTTC.

The genes are TRBV5-1 and TRBJ1-5; no clear D gene. The CDR3 loop spans 15 amino acids. V was cut by 0 bases and J by 0 bases, with 7 bases left in between. Germline CDR1 is SGHRS and CDR2 is YFSETQ. CDR3 coding DNA: TGCGCCAGCAGCTTGGAACCGTATAGCAATCAGCCCCAGCATTTT. It encodes CASSLEPYSNQPQHF.

The gene calls are TRBV12-3 or TRBV12-4 and TRBJ2-1; no clear D gene. V was shortened by 6 bases and J by 12 bases, with 18 bases between the two germline ends. The CDR3 is 13 residues long. CDR3 sequence: CASSYSPAAVQFF. DNA of the CDR3: TGTGCCAGCAGCTACAGCCCGGCGGCAGTGCAGTTCTTC.

The chain combines TRBV7-3 with TRBJ2-5; D perhaps matches TRBD1 (6 bases). Trimming took off 5 bases at V and 4 bases at J, with 11 bases between the two ends. In germline, CDR1 is SGHTA, CDR2 FQGTGA. This CDR3 spans 13 amino acids. CDR3 nucleotides: TGTGCCAGCAGCAGAGGACAGCGAGAGACCCAGTACTTC. It yields the protein CASSRGQRETQYF.

This chain connects TRBV24-1 to TRBJ2-1, with 11 bases matching TRBD2. The germline CDR1 and CDR2 sequences are KGHDR and SFDVKD. The CDR3 is made up of 18 amino acids. V gave up 2 bases and J gave up 1 base; unmatched junction bases: 6. The DNA for the CDR3 is TGTGCCACCAGTGATTCGAAACCTAGCGGGGGGTCCTACAATGAGCAGTTCTTC. Residues: CATSDSKPSGGSYNEQFF.

Concerning this clonotype itself: Since no conserved phenylalanine or tryptophan closes the CDR3, a read error is the likely cause. The gene calls are TRBV5-1 and TRBJ1-1, with 8 bases fitting TRBD1. The CDR3 spans 14 residues. Germline assignment: CDR1 SGHRS and CDR2 YFSETQ. J gave up 4 bases and V 4 bases, and 6 bases lay outside the gene matches. The CDR3 DNA reads TGCGCCAGCAGCCAACCAGGGGGCACCACTGAAGCTTTCCTT. It yields the protein CASSQPGGTTEAFL.